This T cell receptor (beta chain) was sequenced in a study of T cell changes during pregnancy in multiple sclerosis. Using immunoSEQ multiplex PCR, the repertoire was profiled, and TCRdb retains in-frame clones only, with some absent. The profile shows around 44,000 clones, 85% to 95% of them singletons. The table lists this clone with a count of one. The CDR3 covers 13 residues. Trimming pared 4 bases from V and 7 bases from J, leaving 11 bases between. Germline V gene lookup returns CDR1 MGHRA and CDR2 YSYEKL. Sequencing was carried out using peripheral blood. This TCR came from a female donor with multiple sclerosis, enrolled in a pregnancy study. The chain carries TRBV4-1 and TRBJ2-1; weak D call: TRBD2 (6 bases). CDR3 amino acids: CASSPASVNEQFF. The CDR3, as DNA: TGCGCCAGCAGCCCCGCTAGCGTAAATGAGCAGTTCTTC.